These T cell receptor beta chains were read from a single sample in a study of T-cell memory formation after mild COVID-19. TCRdb re-derived calls from the 5' RACE reads in MiXCR, one entry per CDR3 protein. The sample shows approximately 450,000 distinct CDR3 sequences, around a sixth of them seen only once. Specimen: PBMCs or a T cell subset sorted from them (not recorded which). The receptors here all came from an adult woman who had mild COVID-19 (a few samples of this study predate the infection). Cell type and time point are not known. Each CDR3 is given with its conserved first and last residue. D genes are given only for firm matches. Expanded clones are given a class, and other clones once, few, many or no size at all.

v_call	clone_size	d_call	j_call	cdr3_aa	cdr3_nt
TRBV6-5	NA	TRBD1	TRBJ2-7	CASSRPGTAQYEQYF	TGTGCCAGCAGTAGACCCGGGACAGCCCAATACGAGCAGTACTTC
TRBV5-1	NA	NA	TRBJ1-5	CASSLFGQTNQPQHF	TGCGCCAGCAGCTTGTTTGGCCAAACCAATCAGCCCCAGCATTTT
TRBV2	few	NA	TRBJ1-2	CASSEGHLRGILNYGYTF	TGTGCCAGCAGTGAAGGCCACCTGAGGGGGATCCTTAACTATGGCTACACCTTC
TRBV6-6	many	NA	TRBJ2-1	CASSYGGNEQFF	TGTGCCAGCAGCTACGGTGGGAATGAGCAGTTCTTC
TRBV5-1	NA	TRBD2	TRBJ2-5	CASSLMGGDSSQETQYF	TGCGCCAGCAGCTTGATGGGGGGGGACTCCTCACAAGAGACCCAGTACTTC
TRBV29-1	few	TRBD2	TRBJ2-3	CSVVTSGNTDTQYF	TGCAGCGTGGTGACTAGCGGGAACACAGATACGCAGTATTTT
TRBV7-2	NA	NA	TRBJ2-2	CASSRTRGSKFGELFF	TGTGCCAGCAGCCGAACCCGTGGGAGTAAGTTCGGGGAGCTGTTTTTT
TRBV18	NA	NA	TRBJ2-7	CASSTGAGEQYF	TGTGCCAGCTCAACGGGGGCGGGGGAGCAGTACTTC
TRBV6-6	many	TRBD1	TRBJ1-6	CASSYGGQGAPSPLHF	TGTGCCAGCAGTTACGGGGGACAGGGGGCGCCTTCACCCCTCCACTTT
TRBV28	few	TRBD1	TRBJ1-2	CASSPYRGAYGYTF	TGTGCCAGCAGTCCATACAGGGGGGCCTATGGCTACACCTTC
TRBV29-1	NA	NA	TRBJ2-7	CSVEDPPSRYF	TGCAGCGTTGAAGACCCCCCCAGTCGGTACTTC
TRBV6-5	NA	NA	TRBJ2-7	CASSTTIGSEQYF	TGTGCCAGCAGTACGACCATTGGGAGCGAGCAGTACTTC
TRBV9	few	TRBD2	TRBJ2-3	CASSGRLAGSTDTQYF	TGTGCCAGCAGCGGAAGACTAGCGGGGAGCACAGATACGCAGTATTTT
TRBV3-1	NA	NA	TRBJ2-7	CASSHAGRYEQYF	TGTGCCAGCAGCCATGCCGGTCGATACGAGCAGTACTTC
TRBV12-3/TRBV12-4	NA	TRBD2	TRBJ2-7	CASSPLTSGAGDEQYF	TGTGCCAGCAGTCCACTGACTAGCGGGGCCGGAGACGAGCAGTACTTC
TRBV9	few	TRBD2	TRBJ2-3	CASSVTGTSGQDTQYF	TGTGCCAGCAGCGTCACAGGGACTAGCGGGCAAGATACGCAGTATTTT
TRBV7-9	NA	TRBD1	TRBJ2-5	CASSLETGWSQETQYF	TGTGCCAGCAGCTTAGAGACAGGGTGGTCCCAAGAGACCCAGTACTTC
TRBV9	NA	TRBD1	TRBJ1-2	CASSGGDRGYSGYTF	TGTGCCAGCAGCGGAGGGGACAGGGGGTATAGTGGCTACACCTTC
TRBV18	NA	NA	TRBJ1-1	CASSPGGLGTEAFF	TGTGCCAGCTCACCGGGGGGCTTAGGCACTGAAGCTTTCTTT
TRBV15	NA	TRBD1	TRBJ1-2	CATSSRGTGGYTF	TGTGCCACCAGCAGCAGGGGGACGGGAGGCTACACCTTC
TRBV5-5	NA	NA	TRBJ1-6	CASRDGGWVSPLHF	TGTGCCAGCAGAGACGGAGGTTGGGTTTCACCCCTCCACTTT
TRBV7-9	few	NA	TRBJ1-1	CASSLEKFNTEAFF	TGTGCCAGCAGCTTAGAAAAGTTTAACACTGAAGCTTTCTTT
TRBV20-1	NA	NA	TRBJ2-7	CSARDTSKGPYEQYF	TGCAGTGCTAGGGACACTAGTAAAGGTCCCTACGAGCAGTACTTC
TRBV9	few	NA	TRBJ1-2	CASSDAGGYNGYTF	TGTGCCAGCAGCGATGCGGGAGGGTACAATGGCTACACCTTC
TRBV5-1	NA	TRBD2	TRBJ2-7	CASSLLPTSSAAYEQYF	TGCGCCAGCAGCTTACTCCCGACTAGCAGCGCGGCCTACGAGCAGTACTTC
TRBV20-1	NA	NA	TRBJ2-1	CSASKTIGSSYNEQFF	TGCAGTGCTAGCAAGACCATTGGGAGCTCCTACAATGAGCAGTTCTTC
TRBV7-9	NA	NA	TRBJ1-4	CASSLRSGAGTNEKLFF	TGTGCCAGCAGCTTACGATCAGGGGCTGGGACTAATGAAAAACTGTTTTTT
TRBV20-1	NA	TRBD2	TRBJ2-2	CSARASGDTGELFF	TGCAGTGCTAGAGCTAGCGGAGACACCGGGGAGCTGTTTTTT
TRBV7-9	NA	TRBD1	TRBJ2-5	CASSLGRQGWGETQYF	TGTGCCAGCAGCTTAGGAAGACAGGGTTGGGGAGAGACCCAGTACTTC
TRBV20-1	NA	TRBD1	TRBJ1-1	CSAPTGAHTEAFF	TGCAGTGCACCTACAGGGGCGCACACTGAAGCTTTCTTT
TRBV18	NA	NA	TRBJ1-4	CASSLQTTNEKLFF	TGTGCCAGCTCACTACAGACAACTAATGAAAAACTGTTTTTT
TRBV20-1	few	NA	TRBJ2-1	CSAPTRGEQFF	TGCAGTGCTCCCACTCGCGGTGAGCAGTTCTTC
TRBV7-9	NA	NA	TRBJ1-2	CASSPGTSNYGYTF	TGTGCCAGCAGCCCCGGGACAAGTAACTATGGCTACACCTTC
TRBV30	NA	TRBD1	TRBJ2-5	CAWRVGTGVETQYF	TGTGCCTGGAGGGTTGGGACAGGGGTAGAGACCCAGTACTTC
TRBV6-5	few	NA	TRBJ1-1	CAGLQGISNLEAFF	TGTGCCGGCCTACAGGGTATTTCCAATCTTGAAGCTTTCTTT
TRBV7-9	NA	TRBD2	TRBJ2-1	CASSPRVAGVSYNEQFF	TGTGCCAGCAGCCCACGGGTAGCGGGAGTGTCCTACAATGAGCAGTTCTTC
TRBV4-2	many	TRBD1	TRBJ2-7	CASSPETGTYEQYF	TGTGCCAGCAGCCCCGAGACAGGGACCTACGAGCAGTACTTC
TRBV20-1	NA	TRBD2	TRBJ2-5	CSAPLAGGRETQYF	TGCAGTGCTCCTCTCGCGGGGGGTAGGGAGACCCAGTACTTC
TRBV7-6	NA	NA	TRBJ1-1	CASTDREGYTEAFF	TGTGCCAGCACCGATAGGGAGGGATACACTGAAGCTTTCTTT
TRBV4-3	NA	NA	TRBJ2-3	CASSQGDPHTQYF	TGCGCCAGCAGCCAAGGGGACCCGCATACGCAGTATTTT
TRBV30	NA	NA	TRBJ2-1	CAWTAAGPYNEQFF	TGTGCCTGGACCGCAGCGGGTCCCTACAATGAGCAGTTCTTC
TRBV9	NA	TRBD1	TRBJ1-4	CASSSDWGQDEKLFF	TGTGCCAGCAGCTCCGATTGGGGACAGGATGAAAAACTGTTTTTT
TRBV7-9	many	TRBD2	TRBJ2-1	CASSFWLAVGRSSYNEQFF	TGTGCCAGCAGCTTCTGGCTAGCGGTCGGCCGTAGCTCCTACAATGAGCAGTTCTTC